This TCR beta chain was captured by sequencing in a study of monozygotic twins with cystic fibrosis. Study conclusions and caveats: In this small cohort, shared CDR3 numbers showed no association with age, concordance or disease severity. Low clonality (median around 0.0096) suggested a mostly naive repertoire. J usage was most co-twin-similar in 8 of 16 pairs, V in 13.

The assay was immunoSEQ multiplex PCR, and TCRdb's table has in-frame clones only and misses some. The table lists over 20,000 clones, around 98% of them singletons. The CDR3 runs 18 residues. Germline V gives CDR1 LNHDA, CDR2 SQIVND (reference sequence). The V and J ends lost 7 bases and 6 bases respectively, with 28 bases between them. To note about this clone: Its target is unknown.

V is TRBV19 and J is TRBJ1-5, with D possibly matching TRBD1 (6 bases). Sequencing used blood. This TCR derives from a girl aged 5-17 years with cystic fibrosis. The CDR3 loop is CASTTAPSQGSFIQPQHF. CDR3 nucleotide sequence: TGTGCCAGTACCACCGCCCCCTCACAGGGTTCGTTCATTCAGCCCCAGCATTTT.